A selection of T cell receptor beta chains follows, all from one sample in a study of T cells in Graves' hyperthyroidism and ophthalmopathy. MiXCR, applied by TCRdb to the multiplex PCR reads, yields one record per CDR3 protein. The top ten hold around 40% of the sample, which has hundreds of thousands of distinct CDR3 sequences, over 20% seen once. Source material: blood. Source of these receptors: a middle-aged woman with Graves' ophthalmopathy. Both conserved end residues are part of each CDR3. The D gene is left open where the match is weak. Clone size is given for some rows only: seen once, a few or many times, or a class if the clone is expanded.

TRBV6-2/TRBV6-3	TRBJ1-1	TRBD1	NA	TGTGCCAGCAGCCGCTATGGGACAGGGGTCCCTCTTGGCACTGAAGCTTTCTTT	CASSRYGTGVPLGTEAFF
TRBV30	TRBJ2-1	TRBD1	few	TGTGCCTGGAGGTCGTGGGGACAGGGTGGCAATGAGCAGTTCTTC	CAWRSWGQGGNEQFF
TRBV24-1	TRBJ2-5	TRBD2	many	TGTGCCACCAGTGACCCTAGCGGCGGAGAGACCCAGTACTTC	CATSDPSGGETQYF
TRBV2	TRBJ2-7	NA	many	TGTGCCAGCACCAGACTCGCCTACGAGCAGTACTTC	CASTRLAYEQYF
TRBV20-1	TRBJ1-1	NA	many	TGCAGTGCTAAACCAGCGCTGAACACTGAAGCTTTCTTT	CSAKPALNTEAFF
TRBV20-1	TRBJ2-7	TRBD2	NA	TGCAGTGCTACGGGGACTACCGGGAGTTCCTACGAGCAGTCCTTC	CSATGTTGSSYEQSF
TRBV27	TRBJ1-1	NA	many	TGTGCCAGCAGCCCGGGAGCATCGAACACTGAAGCTTTCTTT	CASSPGASNTEAFF
TRBV9	TRBJ2-6	TRBD1	many	TGTGCCAGCAGCGTATCGACAGGGACGGACTCTGGGGCCAACGTCCTGACTTTC	CASSVSTGTDSGANVLTF
TRBV6-1	TRBJ2-7	TRBD1	many	TGTGCCAGCAGTGAAAGGGAGGGGACAGGGGCTTACGAGCAGTACTTC	CASSEREGTGAYEQYF
TRBV2	TRBJ2-7	NA	many	TGTGCCAGCAGACCTAGTTCCGCGGCCTACGAGCAGTACTTC	CASRPSSAAYEQYF